Below are 11 T cell receptor beta chains sequenced from a single sample in a study of blood T cell repertoires in COVID-19. The assay was immunoSEQ multiplex PCR, and TCRdb's table has in-frame clones only and misses some. The sample holds approximately 300,000 clones; around nine tenths are singletons and the top ten take around 11%. Sequenced material: peripheral blood. These receptors came from a woman in her twenties or thirties with COVID-19, enrolled during active disease.

The V call is TRBV4-1, the J call TRBJ2-7, with 11 bases lining up with TRBD2. The germline gives CDR1 MGHRA, CDR2 YSYEKL. The CDR3 totals 17 residues. The J segment lost 1 base and the V segment lost 1 base, leaving 6 bases of the junction unmatched. CDR3 residues: CASSQGGLAGGSYEQYF. The CDR3 region has the DNA TGCGCCAGCAGCCAAGGGGGGCTAGCGGGAGGTTCCTACGAGCAGTACTTC.

This clone appeared a single time. The CDR3, as DNA: TGTGCCAGCAGTTTAGCGGTTAGCACAGATACGCAGTATTTT. Its translation is CASSLAVSTDTQYF. The V gene is TRBV28, the J gene TRBJ2-3; D remains unclear. Germline V gene sequence: CDR1 MDHEN, CDR2 SYDVKM. With 2 bases removed from V and 0 bases from J, the gap between germline ends came to 6 bases. This CDR3 has 14 amino acids.

The rearrangement links TRBV27 to TRBJ2-7; a possible D gene is TRBD2 (5 bases). This CDR3 contains 14 residues. CDR1 and CDR2 (germline): MNHEY, SMNVEV (reference sequence). The V and J ends lost 1 base and 4 bases respectively, with 11 bases between them. In DNA, the CDR3 is TGTGCCAGCAGTTTATGGGTTTCGGGGTACGAGCAGTACTTC. This translates into CASSLWVSGYEQYF.

The V call is TRBV5-5, the J call TRBJ2-2, with 7 positions matching TRBD1. The CDR3 covers 16 residues. V shed 4 bases, J shed 1 base, and the junction held 7 bases outside the gene matches. From germline, CDR1 is SGHKS and CDR2 YYEKEE (reference sequence). DNA of the CDR3: TGTGCCAGCAGCGACAAGGGGGACAGGAACACCGGGGAGCTGTTTTTT. This translates into CASSDKGDRNTGELFF.

The gene calls are TRBV6-5 and TRBJ2-7, with D possibly TRBD2 on 6 matching bases. V shed 6 bases and J shed 5 bases, with 14 bases lying between them. CDR3 length equals 13 residues. Germline V gene sequence: CDR1 MNHEY, CDR2 SVGAGI. The CDR3 nucleotides read TGTGCCAGCAGCCTGACTAGTTACGACGAGCAGTACTTC. Its protein product is CASSLTSYDEQYF.

The J gene is TRBJ2-7, the V gene TRBV3-1 (or the pseudogene TRBV3-2), with TRBD1 identical over 7 bases. CDR1 and CDR2 from the germline V gene are LGHDT and YNNKEL (reference sequence). The CDR3 length is 13 residues. The V and J ends lost 5 bases and 2 bases, in that order; junction bases with no gene match: 3. CDR3 sequence reads: CASSFQGAYEQYF. CDR3 DNA sequence: TGTGCCAGCAGCTTCCAGGGGGCCTACGAGCAGTACTTC.

This clone occurred once. This chain uses TRBV6-5 with TRBJ2-2; 8 bases are a match to TRBD2. Trimming at V came to 8 bases and at J to 0 bases, leaving 5 bases not matched to a gene. Germline V gene sequence: CDR1 MNHEY, CDR2 SVGAGI. The length of the CDR3 is 15 residues. CDR3 sequence (DNA): TGTGCCAGCCCCCCGGGACTAGCGAACACCGGGGAGCTGTTTTTT. Translation: CASPPGLANTGELFF.

The chain joins TRBV28 to TRBJ2-7; D is perhaps TRBD2 (5 bases). Germline V gene sequence: CDR1 MDHEN, CDR2 SYDVKM. Between the trimmed V and J ends, which lost 2 bases and 6 bases, there was a span of 17 bases. The CDR3 contains 15 residues. DNA of the CDR3: TGTGCCAGCAGTTTAGTGCGGACTGTAGGATTCGAGCAGTACTTC. It is translated as CASSLVRTVGFEQYF.

V usage is TRBV11-2 and J usage is TRBJ2-2; 8 nucleotides agree with TRBD2. Germline V lookup: CDR1 SGHAT, CDR2 FQNNGV. CDR3 size: 14 residues. Germline trimming cut 8 bases from V and 0 bases from J; bases unmatched to any gene: 2. The CDR3 DNA sequence: TGTGCCAGCTTAGCGGGGACGAACACCGGGGAGCTGTTTTTT. Translation gives CASLAGTNTGELFF. The entire variable domain, with the rest obtained from reference TRBV11-2 and TRBJ2-2, is as follows: EAGVAQSPRYKIIEKRQSVAFWCNPISGHATLYWYQQILGQGPKLLIQFQNNGVVDDSQLPKDRFSAERLKGVDSTLKIQPAKLEDSAVYLCASLAGTNTGELFFGEGSRLTVL.

The rearrangement uses TRBV5-1 and TRBJ2-7; D not certain. The CDR3 covers 13 residues. V gave up 2 bases and J gave up 1 base, with 7 bases separating them. The V gene's germline CDR1 is SGHRS and CDR2 YFSETQ. DNA of the CDR3: TGCGCCAGCAGCTTTGTACAATCCTACGAGCAGTACTTC. Protein sequence: CASSFVQSYEQYF.

This rearrangement joins TRBV7-3 to TRBJ2-5; D is possibly TRBD2 (6 bases). The CDR3 consists of 16 residues. V shed 1 base and J shed 1 base, with 13 bases lying between them. The V gene's germline CDR1 is SGHTA and CDR2 FQGTGA. The CDR3 region has the DNA TGTGCCAGCAGCTTAAATGGGGGAGGCGCCCAAGAGACCCAGTACTTC. Its translation is CASSLNGGGAQETQYF.